These T cell receptor beta chains were read from a single sample in a study of PD-L1 blockade in urothelial cancer. Libraries were prepared by immunoSEQ multiplex PCR; TCRdb keeps only in-frame clonotypes and omits some of them. The table records about 43,000 clones, approximately 80% of them present only once. Here the sequenced sample was PBMCs, taken around atezolizumab (anti-PD-L1) treatment. These receptor sequences come from a man between 60 and 75 years old with urothelial cancer. Each CDR3 is given with its conserved first and last residue. The D gene is left open where the match is weak. Clone size is not always given. Where it is, it says once, few, many or a class for expanded clones.

CDR3 DNA: TGTGCCATCAGGAGGGACATCTATCCAGATACGCAGTATTTT; CDR3 protein: CAIRRDIYPDTQYF; J gene: TRBJ2-3; V gene: TRBV10-3; clone size: -; D gene: -
CDR3 DNA: TGTGCCAGCAGGCCCCCGGGGGGGAATTCACCCCTCCACTTT; CDR3 protein: CASRPPGGNSPLHF; J gene: TRBJ1-6; V gene: TRBV2; clone size: -; D gene: -
CDR3 DNA: TGTGCCAGCAGCCGCGGAGGACAGACCCAAGAGACCCAGTACTTC; CDR3 protein: CASSRGGQTQETQYF; J gene: TRBJ2-5; V gene: TRBV9; clone size: -; D gene: -
CDR3 DNA: TGTGCCAGCAGCCGACAAGCCTACAATGAGCAGTTCTTC; CDR3 protein: CASSRQAYNEQFF; J gene: TRBJ2-1; V gene: TRBV14; clone size: -; D gene: -
CDR3 DNA: TGTGCCATCAGTGAGGGAGGGGGCAATCAGCCCCAGCATTTT; CDR3 protein: CAISEGGGNQPQHF; J gene: TRBJ1-5; V gene: TRBV10-3; clone size: -; D gene: -
CDR3 DNA: TGTGCCAGCAGTCCCGATAGCGGAGGCGCGAACATTCAGTACTTC; CDR3 protein: CASSPDSGGANIQYF; J gene: TRBJ2-4; V gene: TRBV28; clone size: -; D gene: -
CDR3 DNA: TGTGCCAGCAGACTAACTACCACCACCGGGGAGCTGTTTTTT; CDR3 protein: CASRLTTTTGELFF; J gene: TRBJ2-2; V gene: TRBV2; clone size: -; D gene: -
CDR3 DNA: TGCGCCAGCAGCTTGTCCCCTAGCGGGGGGAGGAATGAGCAGTTCTTC; CDR3 protein: CASSLSPSGGRNEQFF; J gene: TRBJ2-1; V gene: TRBV5-1; clone size: once; D gene: TRBD2
CDR3 DNA: TGTGCCAGCAGTTCCCCGCCGGGACAGGGCAGGTACGAGCAGTACTTC; CDR3 protein: CASSSPPGQGRYEQYF; J gene: TRBJ2-7; V gene: TRBV6-5; clone size: -; D gene: TRBD1
CDR3 DNA: TGTGCCAGCAGCGTGGAACTAGCGGGGGATTACAATGAGCAGTTCTTC; CDR3 protein: CASSVELAGDYNEQFF; J gene: TRBJ2-1; V gene: TRBV11-2; clone size: once; D gene: TRBD2
CDR3 DNA: TGTGCCAGCAGCCCGCGGGGTAGCGGGGGCACAGATACGCAGTATTTT; CDR3 protein: CASSPRGSGGTDTQYF; J gene: TRBJ2-3; V gene: TRBV6-6; clone size: -; D gene: TRBD2
CDR3 DNA: TGTGCCAGCAGCTTGCCAGTTGATAAAAACATTCAGTACTTC; CDR3 protein: CASSLPVDKNIQYF; J gene: TRBJ2-4; V gene: TRBV5-5; clone size: few; D gene: -
CDR3 DNA: TGTGCCAGTAGCGAAGGGGCGGGATACGGTTCACCCCTCCACTTT; CDR3 protein: CASSEGAGYGSPLHF; J gene: TRBJ1-6; V gene: TRBV19; clone size: -; D gene: -
CDR3 DNA: TGTGCCAGCAGCCCCCCGGACAGGTCAGGGACTGAAGCTTTCTTT; CDR3 protein: CASSPPDRSGTEAFF; J gene: TRBJ1-1; V gene: TRBV5-4; clone size: -; D gene: TRBD1
CDR3 DNA: TGTGCCAGCAGGGACAGGAAAGCCACTAACTATGGCTACACCTTC; CDR3 protein: CASRDRKATNYGYTF; J gene: TRBJ1-2; V gene: TRBV28; clone size: -; D gene: TRBD1
CDR3 DNA: TGTGCCAGCAGCCAAGATGGGGGCCTCGGAGCTTTCTTT; CDR3 protein: CASSQDGGLGAFF; J gene: TRBJ1-1; V gene: TRBV4-2; clone size: -; D gene: -
CDR3 DNA: TGTGCCAGCAGCGCTCTGGGGAGAACGAACGAAGCTTTCTTT; CDR3 protein: CASSALGRTNEAFF; J gene: TRBJ1-1; V gene: TRBV27; clone size: once; D gene: -
CDR3 DNA: TGTGCCAGCAGTTTCGAGAGGAGCACTGAAGCTTTCTTT; CDR3 protein: CASSFERSTEAFF; J gene: TRBJ1-1; V gene: TRBV5-4; clone size: once; D gene: -
CDR3 DNA: TGTGCCTGGACACGCGGGGGGGGTGACTATGGCTACACCTTC; CDR3 protein: CAWTRGGGDYGYTF; J gene: TRBJ1-2; V gene: TRBV30; clone size: -; D gene: -
CDR3 DNA: TGTGCCAGCCTGGGGGGGTCAGAGACCCAGTACTTC; CDR3 protein: CASLGGSETQYF; J gene: TRBJ2-5; V gene: TRBV28; clone size: -; D gene: TRBD2
CDR3 DNA: TGCGCCAGCAGCCCTAGACAGAATAATTCACCCCTCCACTTT; CDR3 protein: CASSPRQNNSPLHF; J gene: TRBJ1-6; V gene: TRBV5-1; clone size: -; D gene: -
CDR3 DNA: TGTGCCAGCAGTGATTTCGGACAGGGGGCGGATACGCAGTATTTT; CDR3 protein: CASSDFGQGADTQYF; J gene: TRBJ2-3; V gene: TRBV25-1; clone size: -; D gene: TRBD1
CDR3 DNA: TGTGCCAGCAGCCCCCCCGGGAGGACAGATACGCAGTATTTT; CDR3 protein: CASSPPGRTDTQYF; J gene: TRBJ2-3; V gene: TRBV5-6; clone size: -; D gene: TRBD2
CDR3 DNA: TGCGCCAGCAGCCCGGCGGGACAGTGGGAGACCCAGTACTTC; CDR3 protein: CASSPAGQWETQYF; J gene: TRBJ2-5; V gene: TRBV5-1; clone size: -; D gene: -
CDR3 DNA: TGTGCCAGCAGCGTAGAACCTAGCGGGGGGGCCAACGAGCAGTACTTC; CDR3 protein: CASSVEPSGGANEQYF; J gene: TRBJ2-7; V gene: TRBV9; clone size: -; D gene: TRBD2
CDR3 DNA: TGCGCCAGCAGTGAAGCCAATCAGCCCCAGCATTTT; CDR3 protein: CASSEANQPQHF; J gene: TRBJ1-5; V gene: TRBV10-2; clone size: -; D gene: -
CDR3 DNA: TGTGCCAGTAGAGGAGGGGGCACAAGCAATCAGCCCCAGCATTTT; CDR3 protein: CASRGGGTSNQPQHF; J gene: TRBJ1-5; V gene: TRBV19; clone size: -; D gene: TRBD1
CDR3 DNA: TGTGCCTGGAGTGCGGCGCGGACCGGGGAGCTGTTTTTT; CDR3 protein: CAWSAARTGELFF; J gene: TRBJ2-2; V gene: TRBV30; clone size: few; D gene: -
CDR3 DNA: TGTGCCAGCAGCTTAACATCTCGCGATACGCAGTATTTT; CDR3 protein: CASSLTSRDTQYF; J gene: TRBJ2-3; V gene: TRBV11-3; clone size: -; D gene: -
CDR3 DNA: TGTGCCAGCAGTTCAGGGGGAAGAAACACCATATATTTT; CDR3 protein: CASSSGGRNTIYF; J gene: TRBJ1-3; V gene: TRBV28; clone size: -; D gene: TRBD1
CDR3 DNA: TGTGCCAGCAGCCCGACAGGGGGTGGTGCAGATACGCAGTATTTT; CDR3 protein: CASSPTGGGADTQYF; J gene: TRBJ2-3; V gene: TRBV6-5; clone size: -; D gene: TRBD1
CDR3 DNA: TGTGCCAGCAGCGGACGGACAGGGTTCGATGGCTACACCTTC; CDR3 protein: CASSGRTGFDGYTF; J gene: TRBJ1-2; V gene: TRBV2; clone size: few; D gene: TRBD1
CDR3 DNA: TGTGCCAGCAGCTTGGAGGTTAGCGGGGGAGTAGATACGCAGTATTTT; CDR3 protein: CASSLEVSGGVDTQYF; J gene: TRBJ2-3; V gene: TRBV5-6; clone size: -; D gene: TRBD2
CDR3 DNA: TGTGCCAGCAGCTTGGGACTAGCGGAGAATGAGCAGTTCTTC; CDR3 protein: CASSLGLAENEQFF; J gene: TRBJ2-1; V gene: TRBV7-2; clone size: -; D gene: TRBD2
CDR3 DNA: TGTGCCAGCAGGACAGGGACTTCCTACGAGCAGTACTTC; CDR3 protein: CASRTGTSYEQYF; J gene: TRBJ2-7; V gene: TRBV28; clone size: few; D gene: -
CDR3 DNA: TGTGCCAGCAGCTTGGAGCAGGGGGGCACTGAAGCTTTCTTT; CDR3 protein: CASSLEQGGTEAFF; J gene: TRBJ1-1; V gene: TRBV5-6; clone size: -; D gene: TRBD1
CDR3 DNA: TGTGCCAGCAGTCACCGAGGGTTCTATGGCTACACCTTC; CDR3 protein: CASSHRGFYGYTF; J gene: TRBJ1-2; V gene: TRBV28; clone size: few; D gene: -
CDR3 DNA: TGTGCCAGCAGTACACAGGGGTACTCTGGAAACACCATATATTTT; CDR3 protein: CASSTQGYSGNTIYF; J gene: TRBJ1-3; V gene: TRBV6-5; clone size: -; D gene: TRBD1
CDR3 DNA: TGCGCCAGCAGCCCGGGCGGGGGGCGCTCTTCCACTGAAGCTTTCTTT; CDR3 protein: CASSPGGGRSSTEAFF; J gene: TRBJ1-1; V gene: TRBV5-1; clone size: -; D gene: -
CDR3 DNA: TGTGCCAGCGCCGGGACTTCACAAGAGACCCAGTACTTC; CDR3 protein: CASAGTSQETQYF; J gene: TRBJ2-5; V gene: TRBV2; clone size: once; D gene: -
CDR3 DNA: TGTGCCTGGAGTGTAGGGGTTAGGGGGGAGACCCAGTACTTC; CDR3 protein: CAWSVGVRGETQYF; J gene: TRBJ2-5; V gene: TRBV30; clone size: -; D gene: -
CDR3 DNA: TGTGCCAGTAGGCCGGGACTAGCGGGAGTAAATGAGCAGTTCTTC; CDR3 protein: CASRPGLAGVNEQFF; J gene: TRBJ2-1; V gene: TRBV19; clone size: -; D gene: TRBD2
CDR3 DNA: TGTGCCAGCAGCCAAGAGGGGGGACAGTTGAACACTGAAGCTTTCTTT; CDR3 protein: CASSQEGGQLNTEAFF; J gene: TRBJ1-1; V gene: TRBV14; clone size: -; D gene: TRBD1
CDR3 DNA: TGTGCCAGCAGTTACCCCTCCGGGGAGAGGACTGAAGCTTTCTTT; CDR3 protein: CASSYPSGERTEAFF; J gene: TRBJ1-1; V gene: TRBV6-6; clone size: -; D gene: -
CDR3 DNA: TGTGCCAGCAGCCTTAACGAGAGGGCGAACACCGGGGAGCTGTTTTTT; CDR3 protein: CASSLNERANTGELFF; J gene: TRBJ2-2; V gene: TRBV7-9; clone size: -; D gene: -
CDR3 DNA: TGTGCCAGCAGCTTGGGGCTGGCCGTCGAGCAGTACTTC; CDR3 protein: CASSLGLAVEQYF; J gene: TRBJ2-7; V gene: TRBV5-4; clone size: -; D gene: -
CDR3 DNA: TGCGCCAGCAGCCCCTTCGCCCCAGCAGATACGCAGTATTTT; CDR3 protein: CASSPFAPADTQYF; J gene: TRBJ2-3; V gene: TRBV5-1; clone size: -; D gene: -
CDR3 DNA: TGCAGCGTCGGAAAACTAGCGGGAGGTGAAGAGCAGTACTTC; CDR3 protein: CSVGKLAGGEEQYF; J gene: TRBJ2-7; V gene: TRBV29-1; clone size: -; D gene: TRBD2
CDR3 DNA: TGTGCCAGCAGTATTGGGACAGGGGGTAACTATGGCTACACCTTC; CDR3 protein: CASSIGTGGNYGYTF; J gene: TRBJ1-2; V gene: TRBV5-4; clone size: -; D gene: TRBD1
CDR3 DNA: TGTGCCAGCAGCTCCCCAGGGGGCGCTAACTACGAGCAGTACTTC; CDR3 protein: CASSSPGGANYEQYF; J gene: TRBJ2-7; V gene: TRBV5-4; clone size: few; D gene: TRBD1
CDR3 DNA: TGTGCCAGTAGTATAGGCGGCACTTTTGATCGGCCCCAGCATTTT; CDR3 protein: CASSIGGTFDRPQHF; J gene: TRBJ1-5; V gene: TRBV19; clone size: few; D gene: -
CDR3 DNA: TGCAGCGTGGTGACTAGCGGGAGTGTAACAGATACGCAGTATTTT; CDR3 protein: CSVVTSGSVTDTQYF; J gene: TRBJ2-3; V gene: TRBV29-1; clone size: -; D gene: TRBD2
CDR3 DNA: TGTGCCATCAGGGAAACGGGACTAGCGGGTTACGAGCAGTACTTC; CDR3 protein: CAIRETGLAGYEQYF; J gene: TRBJ2-7; V gene: TRBV10-3; clone size: -; D gene: TRBD2